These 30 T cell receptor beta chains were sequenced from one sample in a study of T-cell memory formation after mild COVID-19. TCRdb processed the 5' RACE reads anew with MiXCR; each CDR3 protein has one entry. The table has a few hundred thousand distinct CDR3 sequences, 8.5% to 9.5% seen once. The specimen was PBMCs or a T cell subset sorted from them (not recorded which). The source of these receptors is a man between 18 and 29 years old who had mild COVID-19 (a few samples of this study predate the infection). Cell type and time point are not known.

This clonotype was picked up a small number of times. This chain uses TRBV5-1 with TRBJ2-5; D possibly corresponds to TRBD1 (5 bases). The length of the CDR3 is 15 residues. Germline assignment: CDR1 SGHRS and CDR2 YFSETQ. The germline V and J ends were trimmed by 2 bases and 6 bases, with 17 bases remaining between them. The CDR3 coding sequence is TGCGCCAGCAGCTTAGGTCTAACTGGGGCCAAGACCCAGTACTTC. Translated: CASSLGLTGAKTQYF.

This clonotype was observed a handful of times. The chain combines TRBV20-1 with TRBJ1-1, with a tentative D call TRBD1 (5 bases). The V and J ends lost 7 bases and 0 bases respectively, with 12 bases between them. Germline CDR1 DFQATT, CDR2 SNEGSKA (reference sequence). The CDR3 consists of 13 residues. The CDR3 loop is CSGESRVNTEAFF. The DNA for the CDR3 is TGCAGTGGGGAGAGCAGGGTGAACACTGAAGCTTTCTTT.

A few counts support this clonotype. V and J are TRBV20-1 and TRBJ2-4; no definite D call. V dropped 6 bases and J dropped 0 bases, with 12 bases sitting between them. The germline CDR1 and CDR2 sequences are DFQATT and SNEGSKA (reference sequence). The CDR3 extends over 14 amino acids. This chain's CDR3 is CSARSTLAKNIQYF. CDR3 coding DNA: TGCAGTGCCAGGAGCACGTTAGCCAAAAACATTCAGTACTTC.

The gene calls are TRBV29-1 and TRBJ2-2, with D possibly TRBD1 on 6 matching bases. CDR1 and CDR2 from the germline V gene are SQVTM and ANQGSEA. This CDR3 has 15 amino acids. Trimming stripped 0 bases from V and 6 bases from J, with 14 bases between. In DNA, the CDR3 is TGCAGCGTTGAAGATCCTCAGGGGTTGGCCGGGGAGCTGTTTTTT. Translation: CSVEDPQGLAGELFF.

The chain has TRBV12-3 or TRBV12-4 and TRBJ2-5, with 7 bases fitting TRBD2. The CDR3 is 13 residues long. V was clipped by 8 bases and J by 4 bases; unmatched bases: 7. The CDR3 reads CASHGTGGETQYF. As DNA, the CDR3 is TGTGCCAGCCATGGAACGGGGGGAGAGACCCAGTACTTC.

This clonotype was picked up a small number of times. The CDR3 coding sequence is TGTGCCAGCCGTGCGGGGGAACCCACAGATACGCAGTATTTT. Protein product: CASRAGEPTDTQYF. The rearrangement links TRBV7-2 to TRBJ2-3; 7 positions match TRBD2. The CDR3 has 14 amino acids. The junction had 7 bases not matched to a gene; V was cut back by 8 bases and J by 2 bases. Germline loops: CDR1 SGHTA, CDR2 FQGNSA.

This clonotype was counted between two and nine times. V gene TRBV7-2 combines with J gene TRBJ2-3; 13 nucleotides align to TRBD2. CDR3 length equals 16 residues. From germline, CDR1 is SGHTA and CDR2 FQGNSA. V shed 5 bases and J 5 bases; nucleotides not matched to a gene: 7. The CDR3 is CASSPGLAGPIDTQYF. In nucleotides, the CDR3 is TGTGCCAGCAGCCCGGGACTAGCGGGGCCCATAGATACGCAGTATTTT.

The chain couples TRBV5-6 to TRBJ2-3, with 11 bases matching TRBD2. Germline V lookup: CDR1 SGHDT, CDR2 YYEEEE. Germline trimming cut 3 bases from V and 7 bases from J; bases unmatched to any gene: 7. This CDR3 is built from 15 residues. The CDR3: CASSSSSGGSYTQYF. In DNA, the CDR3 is TGTGCCAGCAGCTCCTCTAGCGGGGGGTCTTATACGCAGTATTTT.

The DNA for the CDR3 is TGCGCCAGCAGCTTGGAGGGACTAGCTGCAGATACGCAGTATTTT. Translated: CASSLEGLAADTQYF. The rearrangement joins TRBV5-1 to TRBJ2-3, with 9 bases that match TRBD2. The CDR3 runs 15 residues. V gave up 0 bases and J gave up 4 bases; unmatched junction bases: 3. CDR1 is SGHRS and CDR2 is YFSETQ in the germline V gene.

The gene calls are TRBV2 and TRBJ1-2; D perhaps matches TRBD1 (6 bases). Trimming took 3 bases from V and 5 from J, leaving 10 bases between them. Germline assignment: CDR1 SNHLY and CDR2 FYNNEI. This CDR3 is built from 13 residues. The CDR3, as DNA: TGTGCCAGCAGTGACCACAGGGTATATGGCTACACCTTC. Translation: CASSDHRVYGYTF.

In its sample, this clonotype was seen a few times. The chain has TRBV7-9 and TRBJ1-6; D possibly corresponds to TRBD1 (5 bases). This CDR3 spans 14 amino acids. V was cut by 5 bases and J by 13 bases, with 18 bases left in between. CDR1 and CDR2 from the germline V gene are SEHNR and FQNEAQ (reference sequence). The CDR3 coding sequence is TGTGCCAGCAGCCGGGACGGGACTTCGGTTCCCCTCCACTTT. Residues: CASSRDGTSVPLHF.

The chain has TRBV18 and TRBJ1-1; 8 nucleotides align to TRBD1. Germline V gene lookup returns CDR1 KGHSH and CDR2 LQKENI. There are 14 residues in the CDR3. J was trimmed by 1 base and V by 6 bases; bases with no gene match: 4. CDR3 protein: CASSRGRGNTEAFF. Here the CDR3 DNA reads TGTGCCAGCTCCAGGGGGCGAGGGAACACTGAAGCTTTCTTT.

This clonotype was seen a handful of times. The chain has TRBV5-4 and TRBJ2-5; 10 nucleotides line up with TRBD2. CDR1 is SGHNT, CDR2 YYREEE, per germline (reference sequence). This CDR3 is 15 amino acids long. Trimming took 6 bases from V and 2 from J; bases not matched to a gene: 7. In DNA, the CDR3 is TGTGCCAGCACCCTGAGCGGGGGGGGTCAAGAGACCCAGTACTTC. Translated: CASTLSGGGQETQYF.

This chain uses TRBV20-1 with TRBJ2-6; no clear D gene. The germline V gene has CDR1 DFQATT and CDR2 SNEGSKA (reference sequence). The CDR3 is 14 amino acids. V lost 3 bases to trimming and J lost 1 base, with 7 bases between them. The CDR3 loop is CSARGHSGANVLTF. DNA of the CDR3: TGCAGTGCTAGGGGTCATTCTGGGGCCAACGTCCTGACTTTC.

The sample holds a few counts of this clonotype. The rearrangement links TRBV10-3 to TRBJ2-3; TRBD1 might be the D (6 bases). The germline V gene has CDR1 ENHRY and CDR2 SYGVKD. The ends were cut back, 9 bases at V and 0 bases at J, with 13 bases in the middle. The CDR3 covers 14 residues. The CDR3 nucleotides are TGTGCCATGTCCCAGGGGACGAGCACAGATACGCAGTATTTT. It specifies CAMSQGTSTDTQYF.

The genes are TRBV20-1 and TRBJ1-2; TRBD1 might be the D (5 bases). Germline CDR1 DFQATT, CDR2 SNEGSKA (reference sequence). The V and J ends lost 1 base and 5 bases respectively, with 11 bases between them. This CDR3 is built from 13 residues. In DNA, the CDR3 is TGCAGTGCTAGAGTAGGGGAGAGGTATGGCTACACCTTC. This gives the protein CSARVGERYGYTF.

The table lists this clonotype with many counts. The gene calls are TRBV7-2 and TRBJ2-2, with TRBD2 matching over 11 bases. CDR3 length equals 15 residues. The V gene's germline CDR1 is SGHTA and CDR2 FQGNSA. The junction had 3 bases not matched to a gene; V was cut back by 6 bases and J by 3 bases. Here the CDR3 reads CASRLLAGDTGELFF. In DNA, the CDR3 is TGTGCCAGCAGGTTACTAGCGGGGGACACCGGGGAGCTGTTTTTT. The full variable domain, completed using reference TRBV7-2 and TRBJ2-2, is GAGVSQSPSNKVTEKGKDVELRCDPISGHTALYWYRQSLGQGLEFLIYFQGNSAPDKSGLPSDRFSAERTGGSVSTLTIQRTQQEDSAVYLCASRLLAGDTGELFFGEGSRLTVL.

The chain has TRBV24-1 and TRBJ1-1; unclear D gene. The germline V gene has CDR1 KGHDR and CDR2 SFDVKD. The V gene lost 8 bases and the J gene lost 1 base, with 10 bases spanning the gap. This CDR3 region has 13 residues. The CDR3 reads CATTLDGNTEAFF. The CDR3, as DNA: TGTGCCACCACCTTGGACGGGAACACTGAAGCTTTCTTT.

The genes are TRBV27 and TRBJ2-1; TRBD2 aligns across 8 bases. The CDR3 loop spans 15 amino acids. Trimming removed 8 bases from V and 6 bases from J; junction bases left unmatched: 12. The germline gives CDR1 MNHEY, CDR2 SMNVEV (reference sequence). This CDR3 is CASHSNGLAINEQFF. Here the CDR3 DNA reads TGTGCCAGCCATTCAAACGGACTAGCCATCAATGAGCAGTTCTTC.

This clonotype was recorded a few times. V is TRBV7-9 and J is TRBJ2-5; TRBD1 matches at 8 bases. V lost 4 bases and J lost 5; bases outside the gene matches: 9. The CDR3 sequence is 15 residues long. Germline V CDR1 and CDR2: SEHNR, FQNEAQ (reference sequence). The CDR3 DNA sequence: TGTGCCAGCAGCTCCCCGGACAGGGTTAACGAGACCCAGTACTTC. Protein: CASSSPDRVNETQYF.

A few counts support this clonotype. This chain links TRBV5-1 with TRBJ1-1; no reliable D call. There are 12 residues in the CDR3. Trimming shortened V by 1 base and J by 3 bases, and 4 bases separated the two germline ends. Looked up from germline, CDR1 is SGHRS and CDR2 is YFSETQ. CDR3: CASSLQDTEAFF. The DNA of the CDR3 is TGCGCCAGCAGCTTGCAGGACACTGAAGCTTTCTTT.

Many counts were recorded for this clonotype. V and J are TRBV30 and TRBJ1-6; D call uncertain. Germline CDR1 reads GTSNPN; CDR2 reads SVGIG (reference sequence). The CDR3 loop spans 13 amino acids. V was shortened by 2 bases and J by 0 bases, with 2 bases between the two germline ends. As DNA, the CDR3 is TGTGCCTGGAGTAACTCCTATAATTCACCCCTCCACTTT. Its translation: CAWSNSYNSPLHF. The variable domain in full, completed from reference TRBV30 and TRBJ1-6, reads SQTIHQWPATLVQPVGSPLSLECTVEGTSNPNLYWYRQAAGRGLQLLFYSVGIGQISSEVPQNLSASRPQDRQFILSSKKLLLSDSGFYLCAWSNSYNSPLHFGNGTRLTVT.

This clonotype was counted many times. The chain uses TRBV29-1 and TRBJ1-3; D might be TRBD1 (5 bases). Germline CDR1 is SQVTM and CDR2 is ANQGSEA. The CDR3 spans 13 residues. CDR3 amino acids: CSGWGMDGNTIYF. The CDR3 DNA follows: TGCTCGGGTTGGGGGATGGATGGAAACACCATATATTTT.

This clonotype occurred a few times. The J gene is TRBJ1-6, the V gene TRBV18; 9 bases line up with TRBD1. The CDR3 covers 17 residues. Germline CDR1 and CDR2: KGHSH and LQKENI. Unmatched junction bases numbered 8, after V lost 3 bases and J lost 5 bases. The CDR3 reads CASSPDRGRYHNSPLHF. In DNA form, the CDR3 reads TGTGCCAGCTCACCGGACAGGGGAAGGTATCATAATTCACCCCTCCACTTT. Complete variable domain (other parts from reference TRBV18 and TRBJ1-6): NAGVMQNPRHLVRRRGQEARLRCSPMKGHSHVYWYRQLPEEGLKFMVYLQKENIIDESGMPKERFSAEFPKEGPSILRIQQVVRGDSAAYFCASSPDRGRYHNSPLHFGNGTRLTVT.

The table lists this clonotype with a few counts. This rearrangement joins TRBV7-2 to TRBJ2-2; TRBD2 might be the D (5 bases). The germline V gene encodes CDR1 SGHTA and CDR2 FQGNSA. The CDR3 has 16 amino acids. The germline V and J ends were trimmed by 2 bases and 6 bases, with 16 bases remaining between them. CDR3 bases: TGTGCCAGCAGCTTAAGGGCCAGTAGAGGGCCCGGGGAGCTGTTTTTT. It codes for CASSLRASRGPGELFF.

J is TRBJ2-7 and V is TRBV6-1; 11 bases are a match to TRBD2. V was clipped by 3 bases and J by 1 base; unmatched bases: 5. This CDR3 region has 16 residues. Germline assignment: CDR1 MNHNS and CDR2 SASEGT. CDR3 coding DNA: TGTGCCAGCAGTGACCCGGGACTAGCGGCTTCCTACGAGCAGTACTTC. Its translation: CASSDPGLAASYEQYF.

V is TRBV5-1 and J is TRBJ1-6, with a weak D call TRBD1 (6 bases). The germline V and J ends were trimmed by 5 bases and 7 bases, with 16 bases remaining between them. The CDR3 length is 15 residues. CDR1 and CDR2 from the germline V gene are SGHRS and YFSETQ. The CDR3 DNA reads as TGCGCCAGCAGGGAACGCGGACAGCAAAATTCACCCCTCCACTTT. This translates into CASRERGQQNSPLHF.

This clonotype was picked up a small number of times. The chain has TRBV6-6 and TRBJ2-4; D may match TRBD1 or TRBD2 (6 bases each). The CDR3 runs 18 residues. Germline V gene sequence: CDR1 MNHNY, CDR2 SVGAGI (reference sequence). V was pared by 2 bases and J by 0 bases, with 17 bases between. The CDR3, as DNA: TGTGCCAGCAGTTACGGGGGGCTGGGGGCGTTAGCCAAAAACATTCAGTACTTC. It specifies CASSYGGLGALAKNIQYF.

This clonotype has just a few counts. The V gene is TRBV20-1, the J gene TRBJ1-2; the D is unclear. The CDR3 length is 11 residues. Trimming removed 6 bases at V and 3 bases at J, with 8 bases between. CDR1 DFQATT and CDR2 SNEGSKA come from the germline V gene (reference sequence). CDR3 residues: CSATPDYGYTF. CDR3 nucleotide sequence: TGCAGTGCCACCCCAGACTATGGCTACACCTTC.

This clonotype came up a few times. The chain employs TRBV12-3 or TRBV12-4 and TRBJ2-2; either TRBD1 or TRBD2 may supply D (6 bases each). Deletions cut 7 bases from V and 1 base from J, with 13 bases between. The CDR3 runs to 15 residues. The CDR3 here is CASTFGGGNTGELFF. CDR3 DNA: TGTGCCAGCACCTTCGGGGGCGGGAACACCGGGGAGCTGTTTTTT.